This section outlines one T cell receptor (beta chain) sequence together with its context. The sample holds other DNA sequences that translate to the same CDR3. The data are from a study of blood T cell repertoires in COVID-19. The table came from immunoSEQ multiplex PCR; TCRdb's copy has only in-frame clones and leaves some out. The data hold about 380,000 clones, with 90% observed a single time. The clonotype comes from a man younger than 35 with active or convalescent COVID-19. Sample: peripheral blood.

CDR3 coding DNA: TGTGCCAGCAGTTCCTCTAGCGGTTACACAGATACGCAGTATTTT. This translates into CASSSSSGYTDTQYF. The rearrangement links TRBV28 to TRBJ2-3, with 7 nucleotides matching TRBD2. CDR1 MDHEN and CDR2 SYDVKM come from the germline V gene. The CDR3 loop spans 15 amino acids. V shed 4 bases and J 2 bases; nucleotides not matched to a gene: 6.